This TCR beta chain was sequenced for a study of blood T cells in healthy people across ages. Study-wide context: Template switching caught about one barcoded beta molecule for each two T cells.

With respect to this clonotype: What it recognizes is unknown.

Regarding the study as a whole: When set beside aged donors, long-lived donors presented more naive CD4+ cells and higher diversity. Estimates drawn from one million T cells were deemed to understate diversity. Possibly, changes in expanded clonotypes were confounded because donor CMV status was unknown.

This CDR3 is 17 amino acids long. CDR1 DFQATT and CDR2 SNEGSKA come from the germline V gene (reference sequence). Germline trimming cut 5 bases from V and 1 base from J; bases unmatched to any gene: 15. PCR was performed a second time for about 7 to 11 cycles using a sample-barcoded 5' primer and a J-beta primer mix. One entry per CDR3 protein results from TCRdb running MiXCR on the 5' RACE reads. Of over 950,000 distinct CDR3 sequences listed, roughly 51% are singletons. This chain uses TRBV20-1 with TRBJ2-5, with 8 positions matching TRBD1. Material: blood. This TCR was recovered from a woman in her fifties or sixties in good health. The CDR3 DNA is TGCAGTGCTCTTAGGACAGGGCGGATGAATCTCCAAGAGACCCAGTACTTC. This translates into CSALRTGRMNLQETQYF.